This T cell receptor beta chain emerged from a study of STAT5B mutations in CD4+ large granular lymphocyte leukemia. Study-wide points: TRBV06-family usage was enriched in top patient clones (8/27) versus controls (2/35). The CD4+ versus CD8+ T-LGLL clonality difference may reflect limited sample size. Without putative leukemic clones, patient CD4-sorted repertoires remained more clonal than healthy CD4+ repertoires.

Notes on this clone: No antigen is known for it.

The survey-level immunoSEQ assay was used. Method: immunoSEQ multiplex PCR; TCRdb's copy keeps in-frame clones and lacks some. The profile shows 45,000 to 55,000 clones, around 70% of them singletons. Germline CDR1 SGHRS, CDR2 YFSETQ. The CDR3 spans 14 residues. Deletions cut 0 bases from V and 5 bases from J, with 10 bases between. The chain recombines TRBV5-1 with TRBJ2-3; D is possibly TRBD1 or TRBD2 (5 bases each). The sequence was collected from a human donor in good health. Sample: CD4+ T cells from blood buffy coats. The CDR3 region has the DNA TGCGCCAGCAGCTTGGCCAAGAGGGGAGATACGCAGTATTTT. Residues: CASSLAKRGDTQYF.